The next 8 T cell receptor beta chains were all read from a single sample in a study of response to subunit inactivated influenza vaccine. A single record per CDR3 protein comes from TCRdb applying MiXCR to the RT-PCR reads. The table records over 650,000 distinct CDR3 sequences, around 20% of them present only once. Source: PBMCs from blood, taken roughly 5 days after vaccination. Receptors originate from a man aged 50 to 59 who received an inactivated influenza vaccine.

Regarding this clonotype: A junction boundary mismatches the germline segment, possibly from a read error. The J gene is TRBJ2-5, the V gene TRBV7-9; 7 bases match TRBD1. This CDR3 is built from 13 residues. Germline CDR1 reads SEHNR; CDR2 reads FQNEAQ (reference sequence). The CDR3 coding sequence is TGTTCCAGCAGCTTAGTTTGGCCGGGACAGCTCTACTTC. As protein: CSSSLVWPGQLYF.

The chain couples TRBV27 to TRBJ2-1; either TRBD1 or TRBD2 may fit D (5 bases each). CDR3 length: 15 amino acids. Germline V gives CDR1 MNHEY, CDR2 SMNVEV (reference sequence). V was pared by 5 bases and J by 7 bases, with 18 bases between. CDR3 amino acids: CASSPWDRRVNEQFF. The CDR3 DNA is TGTGCCAGCAGTCCGTGGGACCGCCGGGTGAATGAGCAGTTCTTC.

In its sample, this clonotype was seen a few times. The genes are TRBV5-5 and TRBJ1-5; 7 bases fit TRBD1. Germline-derived CDR1 and CDR2 are SGHKS and YYEKEE (reference sequence). This CDR3 comprises 15 residues. The trim removed 1 base at V and 2 bases at J, leaving 3 bases unmatched. CDR3 nucleotides: TGTGCCAGCAGCTTGCGAGGGGGCGGCAATCAGCCCCAGCATTTT. Translated, it gives CASSLRGGGNQPQHF.

The chain links TRBV9 to TRBJ2-1; 7 bases agree with TRBD1. Trimming removed 4 bases from V and 6 bases from J; junction bases left unmatched: 7. Germline lookup yields CDR1 SGDLS and CDR2 YYNGEE. This CDR3 is built from 14 residues. The CDR3 DNA is TGTGCCAGCAGCATTCTAGGGGGCCTCAATGAGCAGTTCTTC. Its protein product is CASSILGGLNEQFF.

This clonotype occurred many times. This chain uses TRBV24-1 with TRBJ2-7, with 15 bases that match TRBD2. V shed 2 bases and J 7 bases; nucleotides not matched to a gene: 14. The CDR3 loop spans 19 amino acids. The germline CDR1 and CDR2 sequences are KGHDR and SFDVKD. The DNA for the CDR3 is TGTGCCACCAGTGATTCCGGGACTAGCGGGAGGAGGAAAGGGGGTGAGCAGTACTTC. Amino acids: CATSDSGTSGRRKGGEQYF.

The rearrangement joins TRBV4-3 to TRBJ2-5; 8 bases match TRBD2. CDR3 size: 16 residues. Germline assignment: CDR1 LGHNA and CDR2 YSLEER. The junction had 7 bases not matched to a gene; V was cut back by 4 bases and J by 0 bases. CDR3 residues: CASSRNLAGYQETQYF. In DNA form, the CDR3 reads TGCGCCAGCAGCCGAAACTTAGCGGGGTACCAAGAGACCCAGTACTTC.

Only a few counts were recorded for this clonotype. The chain combines TRBV7-9 with TRBJ1-1; D gene unclear. The V gene's germline CDR1 is SEHNR and CDR2 FQNEAQ (reference sequence). V lost 10 bases and J lost 0, with 15 bases in between. The CDR3 contains 14 residues. The CDR3: CATEQNSMNTEAFF. The DNA of the CDR3 is TGTGCCACGGAACAGAACTCCATGAACACTGAAGCTTTCTTT.

The chain recombines TRBV7-2 with TRBJ1-2; the D gene is possibly TRBD1 (5 bases). The CDR3 totals 16 residues. The germline gives CDR1 SGHTA, CDR2 FQGNSA. The V end was cut by 4 bases, the J end by 2 bases, with 17 bases between. CDR3 loop: CASSSPGLGGNYGYTF. CDR3 DNA: TGTGCCAGCAGCTCGCCGGGCCTGGGGGGAAACTATGGCTACACCTTC.